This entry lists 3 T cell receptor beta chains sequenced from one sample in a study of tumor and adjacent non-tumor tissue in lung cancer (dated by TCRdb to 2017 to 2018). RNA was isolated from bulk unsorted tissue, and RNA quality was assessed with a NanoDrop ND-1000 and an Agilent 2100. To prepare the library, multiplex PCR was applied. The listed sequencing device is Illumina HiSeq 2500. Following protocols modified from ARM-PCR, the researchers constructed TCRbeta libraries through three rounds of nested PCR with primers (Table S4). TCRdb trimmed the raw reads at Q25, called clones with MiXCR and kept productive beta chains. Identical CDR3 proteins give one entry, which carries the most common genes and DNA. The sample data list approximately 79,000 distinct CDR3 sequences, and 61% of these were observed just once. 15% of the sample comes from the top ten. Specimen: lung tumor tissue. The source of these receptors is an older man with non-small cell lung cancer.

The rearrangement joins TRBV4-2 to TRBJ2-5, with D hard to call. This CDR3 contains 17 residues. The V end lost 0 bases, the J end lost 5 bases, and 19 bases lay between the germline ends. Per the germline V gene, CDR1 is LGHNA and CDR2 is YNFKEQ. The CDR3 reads CASSQDPGVARVETQYF. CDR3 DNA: TGTGCCAGCAGCCAAGACCCTGGGGTCGCTCGGGTTGAGACCCAGTACTTC.

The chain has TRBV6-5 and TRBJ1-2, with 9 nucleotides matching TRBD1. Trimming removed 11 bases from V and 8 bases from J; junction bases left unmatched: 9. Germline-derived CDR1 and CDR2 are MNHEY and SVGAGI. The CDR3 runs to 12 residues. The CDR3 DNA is TGTGCCGGCCGACGGGACAGGGACGGCTACACCTTC. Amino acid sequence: CAGRRDRDGYTF.

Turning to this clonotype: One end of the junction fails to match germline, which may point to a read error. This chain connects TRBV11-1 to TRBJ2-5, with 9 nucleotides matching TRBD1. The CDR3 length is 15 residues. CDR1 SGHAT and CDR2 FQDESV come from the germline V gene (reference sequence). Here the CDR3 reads CASGPRDRVLETHYF. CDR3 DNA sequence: TGTGCCAGCGGCCCCCGGGACAGGGTTTTGGAGACCCATTACTTC.